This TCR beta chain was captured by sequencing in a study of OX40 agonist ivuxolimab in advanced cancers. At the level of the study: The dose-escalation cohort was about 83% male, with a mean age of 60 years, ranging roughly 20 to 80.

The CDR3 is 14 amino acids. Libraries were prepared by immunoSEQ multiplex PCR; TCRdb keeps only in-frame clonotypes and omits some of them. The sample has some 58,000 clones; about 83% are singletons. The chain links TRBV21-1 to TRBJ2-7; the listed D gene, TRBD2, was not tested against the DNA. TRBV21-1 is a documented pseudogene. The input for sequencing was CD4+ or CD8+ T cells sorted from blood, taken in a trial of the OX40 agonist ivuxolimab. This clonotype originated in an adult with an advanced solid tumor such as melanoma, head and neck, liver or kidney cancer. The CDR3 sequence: CASGRVKRAYEQYF. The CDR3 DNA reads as TGTGCCAGCGGGCGGGTCAAGCGGGCCTACGAGCAGTACTTC.